One sample yielded the 10 T cell receptor beta chains listed below, sequenced in a study of cytotoxic CD8 clonotypes in ibrutinib-treated CLL. Clones were sequenced by immunoSEQ multiplex PCR, and TCRdb holds only the in-frame ones, with some missing. The profile shows roughly 200,000 clones, roughly 79% of them singletons. The sequencing used PBMCs, collected after 12 months of ibrutinib treatment. Receptors were obtained from a human donor with chronic lymphocytic leukemia.

This clone was counted only a few times. CDR3 residues: CASSTSGWGYTF. The CDR3, as DNA: TGTGCCAGTAGTACCTCCGGTTGGGGCTACACCTTC. V usage is TRBV19 and J usage is TRBJ1-2; the D is unclear. V was cut by 4 bases and J by 8 bases, with 11 bases left in between. CDR1 is LNHDA and CDR2 is SQIVND in the germline V gene (reference sequence). There are 12 residues in the CDR3. The variable domain in full, with the rest retrieved from reference TRBV19 and TRBJ1-2, is DGGITQSPKYLFRKEGQNVTLSCEQNLNHDAMYWYRQDPGQGLRLIYYSQIVNDFQKGDIAEGYSVSREKKESFPLTVTSAQKNPTAFYLCASSTSGWGYTFGSGTRLTVV.

The chain has TRBV25-1 and TRBJ2-1, with a weak D call TRBD2 (8 bases). V was shortened by 0 bases and J by 8 bases, with 14 bases between the two germline ends. The germline CDR1 and CDR2 sequences are MGHDK and SYGVNS. This CDR3 is built from 15 residues. The CDR3 coding sequence is TGTGCCAGCAGTGAATACGGGAGGGACAGCGATGAGCAGTTCTTC. Its translation: CASSEYGRDSDEQFF.

This rearrangement joins TRBV2 to TRBJ2-7, with 12 positions matching TRBD2. V trimming: 7 bases; J trimming: 4 bases; junction bases outside the gene matches: 5. CDR3 length: 14 residues. The germline CDR1 and CDR2 sequences are SNHLY and FYNNEI. The CDR3 region has the DNA TGTGCCAGCAACCCGACTAGCGGGAGATACGAGCAGTACTTC. This sequence encodes CASNPTSGRYEQYF.

The chain links TRBV4-1 to TRBJ2-7; 7 positions agree with TRBD2. V shed 0 bases and J 4 bases; nucleotides not matched to a gene: 12. The CDR3 covers 17 residues. Per the germline V gene, CDR1 is MGHRA and CDR2 is YSYEKL. Written as DNA, the CDR3 is TGCGCCAGCAGCCAAGATTTGGCGGGAGTACTCTCGTACGAGCAGTACTTC. Translated, it gives CASSQDLAGVLSYEQYF.

This sequence joins TRBV5-1 and TRBJ2-7; 9 nucleotides line up with TRBD2. The germline V gene has CDR1 SGHRS and CDR2 YFSETQ. This CDR3 comprises 14 residues. V dropped 1 base and J dropped 6; count of bases not matched to a gene: 5. This CDR3 reads CASSLSGTSSEQYF. CDR3 nucleotide sequence: TGCGCCAGCAGCTTGTCCGGGACTAGCTCCGAGCAGTACTTC.

The chain is built from TRBV5-1 and TRBJ2-1; 7 nucleotides agree with TRBD2. V dropped 0 bases and J dropped 4; count of bases not matched to a gene: 7. Germline lookup yields CDR1 SGHRS and CDR2 YFSETQ. This CDR3 is 16 amino acids long. CDR3 nucleotide sequence: TGCGCCAGCAGCTTGGGGAGCGGGACGAGTTACAATGAGCAGTTCTTC. This codes for CASSLGSGTSYNEQFF.

This clone was seen repeatedly, ten times or more. This chain connects TRBV6-6 to TRBJ2-7; D not certain. From germline, CDR1 is MNHNY and CDR2 SVGAGI (reference sequence). Trimming took 8 bases from V and 3 from J, leaving 14 bases between them. The CDR3 runs to 13 residues. CDR3 loop: CASGPRPNYEQYF. The DNA for the CDR3 is TGTGCCAGCGGTCCGCGACCGAACTACGAGCAGTACTTC.

The chain uses TRBV7-2 and TRBJ2-5; D unresolved. The CDR3 sequence is 15 residues long. V shed 5 bases and J shed 1 base, with 14 bases lying between them. Germline assignment: CDR1 SGHTA and CDR2 FQGNSA. In DNA, the CDR3 is TGTGCCAGCAGCCCTAGTCAGGTTAGCCAAGAGACCCAGTACTTC. Protein: CASSPSQVSQETQYF.

This clone was observed a handful of times. The V and J genes are TRBV5-4 and TRBJ1-3, with a possible D match to TRBD1 (5 bases). Trimming removed 2 bases at V and 2 bases at J, with 11 bases between. Germline CDR1 and CDR2: SGHNT and YYREEE (reference sequence). The CDR3 consists of 15 residues. The CDR3 reads CASSFGRETGNTIYF. The DNA of the CDR3 is TGTGCCAGCAGCTTTGGCAGGGAGACTGGAAACACCATATATTTT. The variable domain in full, with the rest retrieved from reference TRBV5-4 and TRBJ1-3, is ETGVTQSPTHLIKTRGQQVTLRCSSQSGHNTVSWYQQALGQGPQFIFQYYREEENGRGNFPPRFSGLQFPNYSSELNVNALELDDSALYLCASSFGRETGNTIYFGEGSWLTVV.

The V and J genes are TRBV4-2 and TRBJ2-1; 8 nucleotides match TRBD1. The CDR3 contains 16 residues. V lost 4 bases and J lost 2; bases outside the gene matches: 7. Looked up from germline, CDR1 is LGHNA and CDR2 is YNFKEQ. This chain's CDR3 is CASSPQEDRAYNEQFF. The DNA for the CDR3 is TGTGCCAGCAGCCCCCAAGAGGACAGGGCCTACAATGAGCAGTTCTTC.